This T cell receptor beta chain was profiled in a study of T-cell reconstitution after alpha-beta-depleted transplantation in children. Study observations and caveats: Approximately two months post-transplant, alpha-beta T cells reportedly originated from several hundred expanded graft clones.

The CDR3 runs to 15 residues. CDR1 and CDR2 from the germline V gene are LGHDT and YNNKEL (reference sequence). Trimming left V 0 bases short and J 7 bases short, with 12 bases between. This clonotype was seen many times. What it binds is unknown. TCRbeta library construction was performed incorporating unique molecular identifiers. TCRdb processed the PCR reads anew with MiXCR; each CDR3 protein has one entry. This table holds approximately 70,000 distinct CDR3 sequences, roughly 4.9% found once. The chain employs TRBV3-1 and TRBJ2-2; D is perhaps TRBD1 (5 bases). The sample was PBMCs, mostly from graft donor cells, taken 180 days after TCRalphabeta/CD19-depleted stem cell transplant. The sequence was collected from a boy in the first two years of life who had a stem cell transplant for acute myeloid leukemia, so the T cells may come from the graft donor. The CDR3 DNA follows: TGTGCCAGCAGCCAAGATCAGGGTTACATCGGGGAGCTGTTTTTT. It specifies CASSQDQGYIGELFF.